Listed below are T cell receptor beta chains from one sample, sequenced in a study of sequential checkpoint blockade in melanoma. Profiled with immunoSEQ multiplex PCR; TCRdb holds only in-frame clones, not every one. The table lists around 20,000 clones, roughly 80% of them singletons. The specimen was CD8+ T cells sorted from blood (inferred from file names), collected from a patient given nivolumab and ipilimumab in sequence. These receptors originate from a human donor with melanoma. Both conserved end residues are part of each CDR3. D genes are given only for firm matches. The listing skips clone size in some rows; elsewhere it reads once, few, many or a size class.

>TRBJ2-5|TRBV13|-|TRBD2
TGTGCCAGCAGCGCGGGACTAGCGTACCAAGAGACCCAGTACTTC
CASSAGLAYQETQYF
>TRBJ2-1|TRBV4-3|-|TRBD2
TGCGCCAGCAGCCATCGACTAGCGGACATCAGAAATGAGCAGTTCTTC
CASSHRLADIRNEQFF
>TRBJ2-7|TRBV7-9|-|-
TGTGCCAGCAGCTCTTACAGGACCTCCTACGAGCAGTACTTC
CASSSYRTSYEQYF
>TRBJ2-7|TRBV18|-|TRBD1
TGTGCCAGCTCACCACCTAAGGGACAGGGAGCGACCTACGAGCAGTACTTC
CASSPPKGQGATYEQYF
>TRBJ1-2|TRBV11-2|-|-
TGTGCCAGCAGTAAGTGGGAGGGACCGGATGGCTACACCTTC
CASSKWEGPDGYTF
>TRBJ1-1|TRBV19|-|TRBD1
TGTGCCAGTAGTATGGCAGGGGGATCCGGGAGAACTGAAGCTTTCTTT
CASSMAGGSGRTEAFF
>TRBJ2-7|TRBV4-1|few|TRBD1
TGCGCCAGCAGCCACCGCCCGACAGGGAACTACGAGCAGTACTTC
CASSHRPTGNYEQYF
>TRBJ1-1|TRBV30|-|TRBD1
TGTGCCTGGGTTACGACAGGGGGCCTTGAAGCTTTCTTT
CAWVTTGGLEAFF
>TRBJ2-7|TRBV7-9|-|TRBD1
TGTGCCAGCAGCTTAGTTGTCCGGACAGGGATATACGAGCAGTACTTC
CASSLVVRTGIYEQYF
>TRBJ2-7|TRBV27|-|TRBD1
TGTGCCAGCAGTTTATCACCGGACAGGGTCCACGAGCAGTACTTC
CASSLSPDRVHEQYF
>TRBJ2-1|TRBV4-1|-|TRBD2
TGCGCCAGCAGCCAAATAGCGGGGGGGCGTGACAATGAGCAGTTCTTC
CASSQIAGGRDNEQFF
>TRBJ1-4|TRBV7-8|-|-
TGTGCCAGCAGCCGTGGAGTCACTAATGAAAAACTGTTTTTT
CASSRGVTNEKLFF
>TRBJ1-5|TRBV19|-|TRBD1
TGTGCCAGTAGTACGGACAGGGAATTAAATCAGCCCCAGCATTTT
CASSTDRELNQPQHF
>TRBJ2-7|TRBV12-5|-|TRBD1
TGTGCTAGTGGTTTGGTACCCCTCCGACAGGGCCGAAACCTCTACGAGCAGTACTTC
CASGLVPLRQGRNLYEQYF